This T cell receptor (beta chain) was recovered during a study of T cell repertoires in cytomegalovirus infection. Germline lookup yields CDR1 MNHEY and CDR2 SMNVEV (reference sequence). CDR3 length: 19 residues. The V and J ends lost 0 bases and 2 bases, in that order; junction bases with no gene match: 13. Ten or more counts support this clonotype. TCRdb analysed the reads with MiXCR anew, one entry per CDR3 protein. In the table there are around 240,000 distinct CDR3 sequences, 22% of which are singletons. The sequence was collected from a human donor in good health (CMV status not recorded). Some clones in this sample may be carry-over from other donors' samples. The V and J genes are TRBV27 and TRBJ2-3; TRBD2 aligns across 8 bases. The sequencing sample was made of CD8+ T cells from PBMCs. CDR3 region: CASSLSQSLRGGYTDTQYF. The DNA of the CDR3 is TGTGCCAGCAGTTTATCTCAGTCCCTTCGGGGGGGCTACACAGATACGCAGTATTTT.